Each of the 25 T cell receptor beta chains below was sequenced from the same sample in a study of T cells expressing NK-cell markers. TCRdb reprocessed the 5' RACE reads and keeps a single row for each CDR3 protein, giving no DNA. Recorded here are 300,000 to 450,000 distinct CDR3 sequences; the top ten clones represent around 5.2%. Sequencing input: blood T cells: a sorted CD56 or NKG2C T cell subset, CD4+ or CD8+ T cells, or bulk PBMC T cells (not recorded which). The receptors here all came from a man aged 18-69 years in good health.

This chain uses TRBV9 with TRBJ1-3; TCRdb outputs TRBD1, but without DNA this stays unchecked. The CDR3 spans 15 residues. CDR1 is SGDLS, CDR2 YYNGEE, per germline. CDR3: CASSAGTEARNTIYF.

The chain recombines TRBV11-2 with TRBJ1-4; TCRdb lists TRBD1, though no DNA is available to test this call. The CDR3 totals 16 residues. Germline assignment: CDR1 SGHAT and CDR2 FQNNGV. The CDR3 here is CASSSTSDSTNEKLFF.

This chain connects TRBV12-3 or TRBV12-4 to TRBJ2-1; TCRdb's assignment of TRBD2 cannot be checked, as there is no DNA. This CDR3 has 16 residues. The CDR3 loop reads CASSLFVRAGTNEQFF.

The V and J genes are TRBV20-1 and TRBJ1-2. The CDR3 runs 15 residues. From germline, CDR1 is DFQATT and CDR2 SNEGSKA (reference sequence). The CDR3 here is CSARDSNRANYGYTF.

The V call is TRBV27, the J call TRBJ2-2; the D call of TRBD1 rests on TCRdb alone, since no DNA is present to check it. Germline CDR1 and CDR2: MNHEY and SMNVEV (reference sequence). The length of the CDR3 is 16 residues. CDR3 residues: CASSLSRGRGTGELFF.

J is TRBJ2-2 and V is TRBV19; the D call of TRBD1 rests on TCRdb alone, since no DNA is present to check it. Germline V gene data show CDR1 as LNHDA and CDR2 as SQIVND (reference sequence). The CDR3 consists of 15 residues. The CDR3 spells CASSYAPGATGELFF.

The V gene is TRBV7-9, the J gene TRBJ2-5; absent DNA, TCRdb's TRBD2 call cannot be checked. The length of the CDR3 is 17 residues. Germline CDR1 SEHNR, CDR2 FQNEAQ (reference sequence). The chain's CDR3 is CASSPRGGLAEQETQYF.

This sequence joins TRBV27 and TRBJ2-5; with no DNA, the TCRdb D assignment of TRBD1 cannot be verified. Germline V lookup: CDR1 MNHEY, CDR2 SMNVEV (reference sequence). The CDR3 spans 15 residues. This CDR3 reads CASSLGQPPQGTQYF.

The chain joins TRBV20-1 to TRBJ1-1. The length of the CDR3 is 12 residues. Germline assignment: CDR1 DFQATT and CDR2 SNEGSKA (reference sequence). CDR3 region: CSARDSPGKAFF.

The chain recombines TRBV5-1 with TRBJ2-5; TCRdb's D call, TRBD2, is unchecked because there is no DNA. The CDR3 is made up of 16 amino acids. In germline, CDR1 is SGHRS, CDR2 YFSETQ. The CDR3: CASSALGTSGKETQYF.

V gene TRBV5-6 combines with J gene TRBJ2-5; TCRdb calls TRBD1, which cannot be checked without DNA. The CDR3 is made up of 15 amino acids. Germline CDR1 and CDR2: SGHDT and YYEEEE. The CDR3 loop is CASSLQGAAQETQYF.

The chain combines TRBV6-5 with TRBJ2-2; the TRBD2 assignment by TCRdb is unverifiable without DNA. Germline V gene data show CDR1 as MNHEY and CDR2 as SVGAGI. The CDR3 has 18 residues. The chain's CDR3 is CASRTTWTSGENTGELFF.

The chain uses TRBV7-3 and TRBJ2-3. Germline V gives CDR1 SGHTA, CDR2 FQGTGA. The CDR3 consists of 13 residues. The CDR3 sequence: CASSLTEEDTQYF.

The chain employs TRBV7-2 and TRBJ2-5; there is no DNA to check the TCRdb D call of TRBD1. The length of the CDR3 is 15 residues. In germline, CDR1 is SGHTA, CDR2 FQGNSA. The CDR3 here is CASSPRQGVSETQYF. Full variable domain (missing parts from reference TRBV7-2 and TRBJ2-5): GAGVSQSPSNKVTEKGKDVELRCDPISGHTALYWYRQSLGQGLEFLIYFQGNSAPDKSGLPSDRFSAERTGGSVSTLTIQRTQQEDSAVYLCASSPRQGVSETQYFGPGTRLLVL.

This chain connects TRBV10-3 to TRBJ2-3; TCRdb names TRBD2, which stays unverified in the absence of DNA. CDR1 and CDR2 (germline): ENHRY, SYGVKD. The CDR3 extends over 13 amino acids. The CDR3: CAISGSGGDTQYF.

The chain uses TRBV2 and TRBJ1-4; TCRdb's D call, TRBD1, is unchecked because there is no DNA. This CDR3 spans 13 amino acids. Germline CDR1 is SNHLY and CDR2 is FYNNEI. CDR3 residues: CASNTGQGEKLFF.

The V call is TRBV7-2, the J call TRBJ2-1; TCRdb picks TRBD2, but there is no DNA to check that call. CDR3 length: 15 amino acids. CDR1 and CDR2 from the germline V gene are SGHTA and FQGNSA. CDR3 in amino acids: CASTMLAGGNNEQFF.

The chain employs TRBV2 and TRBJ2-4; the D gene TCRdb calls, TRBD2, cannot be checked with no DNA. This CDR3 is built from 13 residues. Germline V gene data show CDR1 as SNHLY and CDR2 as FYNNEI. CDR3: CASSEEGASIQYF.

The chain couples TRBV6-6 to TRBJ2-1; the TCRdb D gene call, TRBD1, has no DNA to confirm it. The germline V gene has CDR1 MNHNY and CDR2 SVGAGI (reference sequence). This CDR3 region has 12 residues. The CDR3 sequence is CASSRQSPEQFF.

The chain couples TRBV5-1 to TRBJ2-7; the TCRdb D gene call, TRBD1, has no DNA to confirm it. Germline values: CDR1 SGHRS, CDR2 YFSETQ. This CDR3 has 15 amino acids. CDR3 residues: CASSLGLRQGYEQYF.

The rearrangement links TRBV5-1 to TRBJ1-1. The germline V gene has CDR1 SGHRS and CDR2 YFSETQ. The CDR3 totals 14 residues. The CDR3 sequence: CASSADTTNTEAFF.

Here the CDR3 reads CASSSGTGSDIQYF. V is TRBV7-6 and J is TRBJ2-4; TCRdb's D call of TRBD1 is untestable without DNA. The CDR3 runs to 14 residues. The V gene's germline CDR1 is SGHVS and CDR2 FNYEAQ.

J is TRBJ2-1 and V is TRBV5-1; TCRdb indicates TRBD1, and absent DNA this call remains unverified. Per the germline V gene, CDR1 is SGHRS and CDR2 is YFSETQ. The CDR3 sequence is 17 residues long. Here the CDR3 reads CASSLAKWTGSYNEQFF.

The chain is built from TRBV21-1 and TRBJ2-1; TCRdb returns TRBD1, unconfirmable since there is no DNA. TRBV21-1 is termed a pseudogene. This CDR3 contains 16 residues. CDR3 sequence: CASSRRRDRGPYEQFF.

V is TRBV20-1 and J is TRBJ2-3; TCRdb calls TRBD1, which cannot be checked without DNA. Germline V gene lookup returns CDR1 DFQATT and CDR2 SNEGSKA (reference sequence). The CDR3 spans 20 residues. The CDR3 reads CSARSYRTGRLAGRTDTQYF.